This T cell receptor (beta chain) was recorded in a study of response to subunit inactivated influenza vaccine. TCRdb ran MiXCR on the RT-PCR reads and lists one entry per CDR3 protein. The repertoire has about 570,000 distinct CDR3 sequences, roughly 12% of them found once; the top ten carry about 9.4%. The CDR3 is made up of 14 amino acids. Per germline, CDR1 DFQATT and CDR2 SNEGSKA (reference sequence). The V gene lost 6 bases and the J gene lost 2 bases, with 16 bases spanning the gap. This clonotype was counted many times. Its target is unknown. Regarding the study as a whole: The authors suggested that every seasonal influenza vaccination recruits few new T cells.

Sequenced material: PBMCs from blood, taken on the day of vaccination. This sequence originates from a man aged 45-60 years who received an inactivated influenza vaccine. The J gene is TRBJ1-2, the V gene TRBV20-1, with D unresolved. The CDR3: CSASDTSTNYGYTF. The CDR3, as DNA: TGCAGTGCCTCCGACACCTCTACGAACTATGGCTACACCTTC.